These 18 T cell receptor beta chains originate from one sample sequenced in a study of T cell repertoires in cytomegalovirus infection. TCRdb called the reads again in MiXCR, with one record for every CDR3 protein. Seen here are 300,000 or so distinct CDR3 sequences, roughly a tenth observed once, and the top ten hold around 2.6%. Sequenced input: PBMCs. The receptors here all came from a human donor in good health (CMV status not recorded). Some clones in this sample may be carry-over from other donors' samples.

This clonotype was seen ten or more times. The rearrangement uses TRBV6-5 and TRBJ2-5; 8 bases fit TRBD2. The V segment lost 10 bases and the J segment 5 bases; nucleotides outside the gene matches: 9. CDR3 length: 13 amino acids. Per the germline V gene, CDR1 is MNHEY and CDR2 is SVGAGI. The CDR3 sequence: CATRGLVRETQYF. The CDR3 coding sequence is TGTGCCACCAGGGGACTAGTAAGGGAGACCCAGTACTTC.

This clonotype occurred many times. The rearrangement links TRBV20-1 to TRBJ1-4, with D unclear. The germline V and J ends were trimmed by 2 bases and 3 bases, with 13 bases remaining between them. Looked up from germline, CDR1 is DFQATT and CDR2 is SNEGSKA (reference sequence). The CDR3 covers 15 residues. Here the CDR3 DNA reads TGCAGTGCTAGAACAGAGACGGTCTCTAATGAAAAACTGTTTTTT. It is translated as CSARTETVSNEKLFF.

This clonotype was recorded many times. The rearrangement uses TRBV19 and TRBJ2-3; no clear D. V lost 3 bases, J lost 2 bases, and 9 bases lay in between. The CDR3 totals 14 residues. Per germline, CDR1 LNHDA and CDR2 SQIVND (reference sequence). The CDR3 spells CASSITLSTDTQYF. CDR3 nucleotide sequence: TGTGCCAGTAGTATCACCCTTTCCACAGATACGCAGTATTTT. Combining the CDR3 with reference TRBV19 and TRBJ2-3 gives the whole variable domain DGGITQSPKYLFRKEGQNVTLSCEQNLNHDAMYWYRQDPGQGLRLIYYSQIVNDFQKGDIAEGYSVSREKKESFPLTVTSAQKNPTAFYLCASSITLSTDTQYFGPGTRLTVL.

The chain carries TRBV5-1 and TRBJ2-2; possible D gene TRBD1, 6 bases. The V gene's germline CDR1 is SGHRS and CDR2 YFSETQ. CDR3 length: 14 amino acids. Between the trimmed V and J ends, which lost 4 bases and 4 bases, there was a span of 11 bases. The CDR3 DNA sequence: TGCGCCAGCAGCCGACAGGAGAGCACCGGGGAGCTGTTTTTT. Amino acid sequence: CASSRQESTGELFF.

This rearrangement joins TRBV28 to TRBJ2-1; TRBD1 agrees at 7 bases. The CDR3 is made up of 15 amino acids. Germline V gene data show CDR1 as MDHEN and CDR2 as SYDVKM. The V and J ends lost 5 bases and 0 bases, in that order; junction bases with no gene match: 4. The CDR3 DNA follows: TGTGCCAGCAGTACCCCAGGGGGCTCCTACAATGAGCAGTTCTTC. Its translation is CASSTPGGSYNEQFF.

A note on this clonotype: A read error is possible here, since a much larger clone lies one base away. The conserved phenylalanine or tryptophan normally closing the CDR3 is absent here, so this likely arose from a read error. The chain recombines TRBV20-1 with TRBJ2-3, with D uncertain. Looked up from germline, CDR1 is DFQATT and CDR2 is SNEGSKA (reference sequence). V lost 6 bases and J 0 bases, leaving 4 bases between the germline ends. The CDR3 totals 11 residues. CDR3 nucleotide sequence: TGCAGTGCGGTCAGCACAGATACGCAGTATTAT. It is translated as CSAVSTDTQYY.

This rearrangement joins TRBV27 to TRBJ2-3, with 7 positions matching TRBD1. Per the germline V gene, CDR1 is MNHEY and CDR2 is SMNVEV (reference sequence). CDR3 size: 14 residues. Trimming took 6 bases from V and 5 from J; bases not matched to a gene: 8. The CDR3 sequence is CASRRAGGLDTQYF. The CDR3 coding sequence is TGTGCCAGCAGGCGGGCAGGGGGTTTAGATACGCAGTATTTT.

Many counts were recorded for this clonotype. V and J are TRBV4-1 and TRBJ2-1; D remains ambiguous. The CDR3 extends over 15 amino acids. Trimming stripped 0 bases from V and 0 bases from J, with 6 bases between. Per the germline V gene, CDR1 is MGHRA and CDR2 is YSYEKL. For the CDR3, the DNA is TGCGCCAGCAGCCAAGAGGGTTACTCCTACAATGAGCAGTTCTTC. This sequence encodes CASSQEGYSYNEQFF.

This clonotype appeared many times. The V and J genes are TRBV3-1 and TRBJ2-5; no reliable D call. This CDR3 contains 12 residues. Per germline, CDR1 LGHDT and CDR2 YNNKEL (reference sequence). Between the trimmed V and J ends, which lost 1 base and 4 bases, there was a span of 4 bases. The CDR3 nucleotides are TGTGCCAGCAGCCAAGCCCCAGAGACCCAGTACTTC. This encodes CASSQAPETQYF.

This clonotype has at least ten counts. The V gene is TRBV20-1, the J gene TRBJ2-5; D gene uncertain. The length of the CDR3 is 13 residues. Trimming left V 0 bases short and J 3 bases short, with 8 bases between. The germline gives CDR1 DFQATT, CDR2 SNEGSKA (reference sequence). The CDR3 is CSARDEKKETQYF. The CDR3 DNA reads TGCAGTGCTAGAGATGAAAAGAAAGAGACCCAGTACTTC.

Many counts were recorded for this clonotype. The CDR3 bases are TGCAGCGTTGAAGATGTGGGTGAAGCTTTCTTT. Translating it yields CSVEDVGEAFF. V and J are TRBV29-1 and TRBJ1-1; D gene ambiguous. Germline CDR1 is SQVTM and CDR2 is ANQGSEA. The CDR3 is 11 residues long. Trimming took 0 bases from V and 7 from J, leaving 6 bases between them.

This clonotype was counted many times. The CDR3 DNA sequence: TGCAGCGTTCCGGACAGGCCTTACCAAGAGACCCAGTACTTC. Protein: CSVPDRPYQETQYF. V and J are TRBV29-1 and TRBJ2-5; 7 bases are a match to TRBD1. This CDR3 comprises 14 residues. CDR1 and CDR2 from the germline V gene are SQVTM and ANQGSEA. J lost 0 bases, V lost 5 bases, and 6 bases had no gene match.

This clonotype came up many times. The gene calls are TRBV28 and TRBJ1-5; D gene uncertain. The ends were cut back, 5 bases at V and 4 bases at J, with 12 bases in the middle. CDR3 length: 14 residues. Germline values: CDR1 MDHEN, CDR2 SYDVKM. CDR3 in DNA: TGTGCCAGCAGTCCAAGACGGAGAAATCAGCCCCAGCATTTT. Encoded protein: CASSPRRRNQPQHF.

This clonotype was observed many times. V gene TRBV25-1 combines with J gene TRBJ2-3; D not resolved. The CDR3 is made up of 11 amino acids. Germline assignment: CDR1 MGHDK and CDR2 SYGVNS. V was cut by 6 bases and J by 8 bases, with 9 bases left in between. CDR3 in amino acids: CASSASGTQYF. The CDR3 DNA is TGTGCCAGCAGCGCTAGTGGTACGCAGTATTTT.

This clonotype has ten or more counts. This rearrangement joins TRBV29-1 to TRBJ2-3, with TRBD2 identical over 7 bases. The CDR3 has 14 amino acids. From germline, CDR1 is SQVTM and CDR2 ANQGSEA. V lost 7 bases, J lost 4 bases, and 11 bases stayed unmatched. The CDR3 region has the DNA TGCAGCGGAGCGGGGCTCTTTCGCGCAGATACGCAGTATTTT. Its protein is CSGAGLFRADTQYF.

Ten or more counts support this clonotype. V and J are TRBV28 and TRBJ1-2; weak D call: TRBD1 (6 bases). The germline gives CDR1 MDHEN, CDR2 SYDVKM. V was cut by 6 bases and J by 6 bases, with 26 bases left in between. The CDR3 extends over 17 amino acids. The DNA for the CDR3 is TGTGCCAGCAGCCAAACCACGACGGGGGGCTGGGTGAATGGCTACACCTTC. This codes for CASSQTTTGGWVNGYTF.

This clonotype has at least ten counts. The CDR3 is CASRETSGVNTGELFF. CDR3 bases: TGTGCCAGCAGGGAGACTAGCGGAGTCAACACCGGGGAGCTGTTTTTT. The rearrangement joins TRBV7-2 to TRBJ2-2; the match to TRBD2 covers 9 bases. V gave up 6 bases and J gave up 2 bases; unmatched junction bases: 7. Germline V lookup: CDR1 SGHTA, CDR2 FQGNSA. The CDR3 sequence is 16 residues long.

This clonotype was detected only a few times. V gene TRBV20-1 combines with J gene TRBJ2-7; D might be TRBD2 (5 bases). Germline CDR1 is DFQATT and CDR2 is SNEGSKA (reference sequence). V was cut by 0 bases and J by 0 bases, with 12 bases left in between. This CDR3 comprises 15 residues. CDR3 in amino acids: CSARDEGYSSYEQYV. Here the CDR3 DNA reads TGCAGTGCTAGAGATGAGGGTTATAGCTCCTACGAGCAGTACGTC.